The rows below give T cell receptor beta chains drawn from one sample of a study of CD8 T cells in ankylosing spondylitis. TCRdb processed the 5' RACE reads anew with MiXCR; each CDR3 protein has one entry. The table has about 240,000 distinct CDR3 sequences, around 7.8% seen once. Sequenced: blood, either unsorted or a sorted T cell fraction (not recorded which). These receptor sequences come from a male donor with ankylosing spondylitis or in good health (not recorded which). Each CDR3 is given with its conserved first and last residue. D genes are given only for firm matches. The size entry is marked missing in some rows and otherwise reads once, few, many or a size class.

many	TRBV4-2	TRBJ2-3	.	TGTGCCAGCAGCCAAGATCAGGCTAGCGGCACAGATACGCAGTATTTT	CASSQDQASGTDTQYF
many	TRBV29-1	TRBJ2-6	.	TGCAGCGTTGGGTCCCGCTCTGGGGCCAACGTCCTGACTTTC	CSVGSRSGANVLTF
.	TRBV20-1	TRBJ1-6	.	TGCAGTGCTAGAGATAACAGGGAGAGCTCCTATAATTCACCCCTCCACTTT	CSARDNRESSYNSPLHF
many	TRBV6-2/TRBV6-3	TRBJ2-1	TRBD1	TGTGCCAGCAGTCCATGGGACAGGAGGGGTGAGCAGTTCTTC	CASSPWDRRGEQFF
.	TRBV3-1	TRBJ2-5	.	TGTGCCAGCAGCCAAGATCCGGAGACCCAGTACTTC	CASSQDPETQYF
many	TRBV19	TRBJ1-6	.	TGTGCTTCCGGACCACTTAATTCACCCCTCCACTTT	CASGPLNSPLHF
many	TRBV7-2	TRBJ1-6	.	TGTGCCAGCAGCCCCCAGGTCTCTAATAATTCACCCCTCCACTTT	CASSPQVSNNSPLHF
many	TRBV7-8	TRBJ1-5	TRBD1	TGTGCCAGCAGCTTAGAAGGGACAGAAAATCAGCCCCAGCATTTT	CASSLEGTENQPQHF
few	TRBV2	TRBJ2-4	.	TGTGCCAGCAAGGGGAGTGCGGGCCCCCAAAACATTCAGTACTTC	CASKGSAGPQNIQYF
.	TRBV4-1	TRBJ2-1	.	TGCGCCAGCAGCCCTACCGAGGGGTTGATGAATGAGCAGTTCTTC	CASSPTEGLMNEQFF
many	TRBV7-2	TRBJ2-2	.	TGTGCCAGCAGCCCGCGAGGTTACACCGGGGAGCTGTTTTTT	CASSPRGYTGELFF
many	TRBV11-2	TRBJ2-1	.	TGTGCCAGCAGCTCCGAGTCTTACAATGAGCAGTTCTTC	CASSSESYNEQFF
.	TRBV20-1	TRBJ1-2	.	TGCAGTGCTAGAGATGGACAGCGGCCATCGGGCTACACCTTC	CSARDGQRPSGYTF
many	TRBV12-3/TRBV12-4	TRBJ2-2	TRBD1	TGTGCCAGCAGGGGACAGGGGAAGGGGGAGCTGTTTTTT	CASRGQGKGELFF
many	TRBV6-2/TRBV6-3	TRBJ1-5	.	TGTGCCAGCAGTTACACAGGGCTCGATCAGCCCCAGCATTTT	CASSYTGLDQPQHF
few	TRBV25-1	TRBJ1-1	.	TGTGCCAGCAGTGAATACAGGGGTAAGAACACTGAAGCTTTCTTT	CASSEYRGKNTEAFF
many	TRBV3-1	TRBJ2-1	.	TGTGCCAGCAGCCAAGTGGAAGGGCTCAGCTCCTACAATGAGCAGTTCTTC	CASSQVEGLSSYNEQFF
many	TRBV12-3/TRBV12-4	TRBJ1-2	.	TGTGCCAGCCGTCCAGGGAGGAGCTATGGCTACACCTTC	CASRPGRSYGYTF
many	TRBV18	TRBJ2-2	TRBD1	TGTGCCAGCTCACCCGGACAGGCCTCGAACACCGGGGAGCTGTTTTTT	CASSPGQASNTGELFF
many	TRBV7-7	TRBJ2-2	.	TGTGCTAGCAGTCTATTGGGGGGACCCACCGGGGAGCTGTTTTTT	CASSLLGGPTGELFF
many	TRBV28	TRBJ2-7	TRBD2	TGTGCCAGCAGTTTCCACGGGACTAGCGGCTACGAGCAGTACTTC	CASSFHGTSGYEQYF
many	TRBV27	TRBJ2-6	.	TGTGCCAGCAGTTCGCACTCCGGGGCCAACGTCCTGACTTTC	CASSSHSGANVLTF